The entry below gives a single T cell receptor (beta chain) sequence along with its context. Its antigen is unidentified. The sample belongs to a study of cytomegalovirus exposure and HLA in healthy donors. Across the whole study: Assignment to the Caucasian-associated ancestry cluster applied to approximately 79% of the approximately 400 genotyped donors.

Germline values: CDR1 SGHDT, CDR2 YYEEEE. The CDR3 totals 17 residues. V lost 6 bases and J lost 0, with 20 bases in between. Study-wide results and limits: In an earlier analysis, productive rearrangement rates for most beta V segments clustered near 87% or 30%.

The PCR made use of 60 Vbeta and 13 Jbeta primers. TCRdb keeps only in-frame clones here, not all; method: immunoSEQ multiplex PCR. The data hold around 82,000 clones, with about 78% observed a single time. What was sequenced was PBMCs. The chain recombines TRBV5-6 with TRBJ2-3, with a tentative D call TRBD2 (5 bases). This receptor was identified in a male donor in good health and CMV-seropositive. The CDR3 nucleotides are TGTGCCAGCACCCCAGAGGTGCGGGCCTCTAGCACAGATACGCAGTATTTT. Translating it yields CASTPEVRASSTDTQYF.